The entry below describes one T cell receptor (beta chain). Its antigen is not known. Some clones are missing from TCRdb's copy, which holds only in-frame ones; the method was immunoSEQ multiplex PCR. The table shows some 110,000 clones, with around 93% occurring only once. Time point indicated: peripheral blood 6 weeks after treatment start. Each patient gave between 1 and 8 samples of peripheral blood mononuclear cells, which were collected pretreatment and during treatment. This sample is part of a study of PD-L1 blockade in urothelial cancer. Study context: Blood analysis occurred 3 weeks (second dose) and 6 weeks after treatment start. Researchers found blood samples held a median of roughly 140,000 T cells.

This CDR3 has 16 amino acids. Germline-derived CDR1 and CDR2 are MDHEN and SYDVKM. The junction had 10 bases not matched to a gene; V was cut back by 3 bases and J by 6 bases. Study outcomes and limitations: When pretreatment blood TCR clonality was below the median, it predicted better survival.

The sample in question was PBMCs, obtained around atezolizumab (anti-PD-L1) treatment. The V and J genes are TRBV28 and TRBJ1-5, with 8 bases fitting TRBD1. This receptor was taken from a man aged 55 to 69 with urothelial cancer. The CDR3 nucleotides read TGTGCCAGCAGTTTCGGGCAGGGGGCTAGTTTTCAGCCCCAGCATTTT. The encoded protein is CASSFGQGASFQPQHF.